This T cell receptor (beta chain) was sequenced during a study of blood T cell repertoires in COVID-19. At the level of the study: COVID-19 samples, acute and convalescent, were from the United States, Italy and Spain. Nucleic acid was either cDNA or gDNA, and it came from T cells, B-cell-depleted T cells, or PBMCs.

Participants, 18 to 89 years old, spanned fewer than 30 US areas. Clinical history as reported by participants underpinned cohort assignment. V was trimmed by 6 bases and J by 2 bases, leaving 16 bases between them. The CDR3 is 15 residues long. Germline CDR1 and CDR2: MNHEY and SVGAGI. TCRdb's table, derived via immunoSEQ multiplex PCR, lists solely in-frame clones and lacks some. Of 200,000 or so clones in the sample, about nine tenths are singletons; the top ten hold around 3.5%. Sequencing used PBMCs or T cells enriched from blood (not recorded which). The receptor was isolated from a woman aged 40 to 55 with acute COVID-19. The chain uses TRBV6-5 and TRBJ1-2, with D unresolved. CDR3 protein: CASSKSLVRNYGYTF. The CDR3 bases are TGTGCCAGCAGCAAGTCGTTGGTCAGAAACTATGGCTACACCTTC.